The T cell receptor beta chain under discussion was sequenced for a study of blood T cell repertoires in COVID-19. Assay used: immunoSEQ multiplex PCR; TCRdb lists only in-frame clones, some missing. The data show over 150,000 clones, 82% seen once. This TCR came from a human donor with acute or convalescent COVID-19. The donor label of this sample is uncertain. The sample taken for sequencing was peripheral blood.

The chain's CDR3 is CSARGRYEQFF. CDR3 bases: TGCAGTGCTAGAGGGAGATATGAGCAGTTCTTC. The chain couples TRBV20-1 to TRBJ2-1; D unclear. The CDR3 sequence is 11 residues long. Germline CDR1 DFQATT, CDR2 SNEGSKA (reference sequence). Trimming removed 1 base at V and 8 bases at J, with 6 bases between.